The 8 T cell receptor beta chains presented below share a single source sample, sequenced in a study of OX40 agonist ivuxolimab in advanced cancers. Sequencing used immunoSEQ multiplex PCR; TCRdb keeps in-frame clones, though not all of them. The sample holds about 63,000 clones; 80% to 90% are singletons and the top ten take approximately 11%. Material: CD4+ or CD8+ T cells sorted from blood, obtained in a trial of the OX40 agonist ivuxolimab. These TCRs come from an adult with an advanced solid tumor such as melanoma, head and neck, liver or kidney cancer.

CDR3 amino acids: CASSHPRRGGFSYQETQYF. For the CDR3, the DNA is TGTGCCAGCAGCCATCCCAGACGGGGGGGATTCTCGTACCAAGAGACCCAGTACTTC. This rearrangement joins TRBV14 to TRBJ2-5, with 8 bases identical to TRBD2. The CDR3 spans 19 residues. Trimming at V came to 3 bases and at J to 0 bases, leaving 15 bases not matched to a gene. The germline V gene encodes CDR1 SGHDN and CDR2 FVKESK.

The CDR3 sequence is CASSLNPLTDTQYF. The CDR3 coding sequence is TGTGCCAGCTCACTAAACCCACTAACGGATACGCAGTATTTT. The V and J genes are TRBV18 and TRBJ2-3; D uncertain. The ends were cut back, 4 bases at V and 6 bases at J, with 14 bases in the middle. There are 14 residues in the CDR3. Per the germline V gene, CDR1 is KGHSH and CDR2 is LQKENI. Complete variable domain (other parts from reference TRBV18 and TRBJ2-3): NAGVMQNPRHLVRRRGQEARLRCSPMKGHSHVYWYRQLPEEGLKFMVYLQKENIIDESGMPKERFSAEFPKEGPSILRIQQVVRGDSAAYFCASSLNPLTDTQYFGPGTRLTVL.

CDR3 in amino acids: CASSQVADTQYF. The CDR3 DNA sequence: TGTGCCAGCAGCCAAGTGGCAGATACGCAGTATTTT. The chain joins TRBV4-2 to TRBJ2-3; D remains ambiguous. The germline gives CDR1 LGHNA, CDR2 YNFKEQ. Trimming took 1 base from V and 4 from J, leaving 3 bases between them. The CDR3 consists of 12 residues.

This clone has a single count. The chain couples TRBV19 to TRBJ1-5, with D uncertain. Deletions cut 5 bases from V and 5 bases from J, with 16 bases between. The CDR3 totals 15 residues. Germline V gene sequence: CDR1 LNHDA, CDR2 SQIVND (reference sequence). The DNA for the CDR3 is TGTGCCAGTAGTCCTATACGGTACCAGTATCAGCCCCAGCATTTT. Translated, it gives CASSPIRYQYQPQHF.

Concerning this clone itself: An end of the junction differs from the germline gene, which may be a read error. The gene calls are TRBV20-1 and TRBJ1-2; D perhaps matches TRBD1 (6 bases). This CDR3 region has 9 residues. Germline CDR1 is DFQATT and CDR2 is SNEGSKA (reference sequence). The CDR3 nucleotides read TGCAGTGCCGCGGGGGGACAACAATTC. Its translation: CSAAGGQQF.

The V call is TRBV19, the J call TRBJ2-6; weak D call: TRBD1 (7 bases). V lost 3 bases to trimming and J lost 3 bases, with 15 bases between them. This CDR3 is 17 amino acids long. The germline V gene encodes CDR1 LNHDA and CDR2 SQIVND (reference sequence). This chain's CDR3 is CASSMRTGGFGANVLTF. The CDR3 DNA follows: TGTGCCAGTAGTATGCGGACAGGAGGGTTTGGGGCCAACGTCCTGACTTTC.

The chain uses TRBV2 and TRBJ2-2; a weak D match, TRBD1 (6 bases). Trimming removed 9 bases from V and 2 bases from J, with 13 bases in between. Germline-derived CDR1 and CDR2 are SNHLY and FYNNEI. The CDR3 covers 14 residues. The CDR3 region is CASLPGHNTGELFF. The DNA of the CDR3 is TGTGCCAGTTTACCGGGACACAACACCGGGGAGCTGTTTTTT.

V gene TRBV19 combines with J gene TRBJ2-1, with D tentatively TRBD2 (5 bases). Germline assignment: CDR1 LNHDA and CDR2 SQIVND (reference sequence). Trimming took 3 bases from V and 1 from J, leaving 13 bases between them. The CDR3 runs 16 residues. The CDR3 nucleotides are TGTGCCAGTAGTATGGCGGGCTGGAGGTCCTACAATGAGCAGTTCTTC. This translates into CASSMAGWRSYNEQFF.